One and the same sample provided the 15 T cell receptor beta chains below, sequenced in a study of blood T cell repertoires in COVID-19. Clones were sequenced by immunoSEQ multiplex PCR, and TCRdb holds only the in-frame ones, with some missing. This table has 9,500 or so clones, about 88% appearing once. What was sequenced was peripheral blood. These TCRs come from a human donor in a cohort sampled during active COVID-19.

The gene calls are TRBV19 and TRBJ2-3; TRBD2 matches at 7 bases. CDR1 is LNHDA, CDR2 SQIVND, per germline (reference sequence). V was pared by 3 bases and J by 6 bases, with 6 bases of the junction left unmatched. The CDR3 extends over 14 amino acids. The CDR3 DNA reads as TGTGCCAGTAGTATTGTCCGGGAGGAGGATACGCAGTATTTT. Its translation: CASSIVREEDTQYF.

The chain uses TRBV15 and TRBJ2-5; 14 bases align to TRBD2. After removal of 5 bases from V and 4 bases from J, the junction contained 15 bases not matched to a gene. The CDR3 spans 19 residues. The germline gives CDR1 LNHNV, CDR2 YYDKDF (reference sequence). In nucleotides, the CDR3 is TGTGCCACCAGCCGAAAACAGGGGGGACTAGCGGGGGAGAGAGAGACCCAGTACTTC. Protein product: CATSRKQGGLAGERETQYF.

The gene calls are TRBV4-1 and TRBJ1-2; 7 nucleotides agree with TRBD1. J lost 6 bases, V lost 1 base, and 14 bases had no gene match. Germline CDR1 reads MGHRA; CDR2 reads YSYEKL. This CDR3 is built from 17 residues. The CDR3 nucleotides are TGCGCCAGCAGCCAAGCTGAAAATACAGGGGTTGTAGATGGCTACACCTTC. Translating it yields CASSQAENTGVVDGYTF.

V is TRBV6-6 and J is TRBJ1-1; 9 bases align to TRBD1. Germline trimming cut 6 bases from V and 5 bases from J; bases unmatched to any gene: 4. Germline V gene lookup returns CDR1 MNHNY and CDR2 SVGAGI (reference sequence). The CDR3 contains 13 residues. The CDR3 loop reads CASRGQGGTEAFF. The DNA of the CDR3 is TGTGCCAGCAGGGGACAGGGAGGAACTGAAGCTTTCTTT.

The chain joins TRBV28 to TRBJ2-1, with 16 bases identical to TRBD2. The CDR3 runs 20 residues. V lost 6 bases, J lost 5 bases, and 16 bases stayed unmatched. The germline V gene has CDR1 MDHEN and CDR2 SYDVKM. The CDR3 protein is CASSPQVPGLAGGIHNEQFF. For the CDR3, the DNA is TGTGCCAGCAGCCCACAAGTACCGGGACTAGCGGGGGGGATCCACAATGAGCAGTTCTTC.

This clone was recorded only once. The rearrangement joins TRBV10-3 to TRBJ2-7; 7 nucleotides line up with TRBD2. The length of the CDR3 is 13 residues. Germline loops: CDR1 ENHRY, CDR2 SYGVKD. V lost 4 bases and J lost 6; bases outside the gene matches: 6. CDR3 amino acids: CAISGGGTGEQYF. The CDR3 nucleotides are TGTGCCATCAGTGGGGGGGGTACCGGCGAGCAGTACTTC.

The chain has TRBV2 and TRBJ1-4; the D is unclear. Trimming left V 2 bases short and J 4 bases short, with 8 bases between. This CDR3 comprises 14 residues. Germline CDR1 reads SNHLY; CDR2 reads FYNNEI. The CDR3 coding sequence is TGTGCCAGCAGTGAAAGACGGGGTAATGAAAAACTGTTTTTT. Translated: CASSERRGNEKLFF.

This clone was observed a few times. The chain couples TRBV4-2 to TRBJ1-4; no firm D call. Trimming pared 0 bases from V and 7 bases from J, leaving 12 bases between. The germline V gene has CDR1 LGHNA and CDR2 YNFKEQ. The CDR3 runs 15 residues. The CDR3 DNA sequence: TGTGCCAGCAGCCAAGATTGGGTAGGGAGTGAAAAACTGTTTTTT. Encoded protein: CASSQDWVGSEKLFF.

This clone was counted a few times. The chain combines TRBV6-5 with TRBJ1-2, with TRBD1 as a possible D gene (5 bases). The CDR3 sequence is 14 residues long. The V gene lost 0 bases and the J gene lost 0 bases, with 5 bases spanning the gap. Germline lookup yields CDR1 MNHEY and CDR2 SVGAGI. CDR3 sequence: CASSYSDTNYGYTF. CDR3 in DNA: TGTGCCAGCAGTTACTCGGACACTAACTATGGCTACACCTTC.

The V and J genes are TRBV6-6 and TRBJ1-5; the match to TRBD1 covers 11 bases. J gave up 3 bases and V 6 bases, and 1 base lay outside the gene matches. This CDR3 region has 14 residues. Germline lookup yields CDR1 MNHNY and CDR2 SVGAGI (reference sequence). The CDR3 spells CASRDRGPNQPQHF. CDR3 nucleotide sequence: TGTGCCAGCAGGGACAGGGGGCCCAATCAGCCCCAGCATTTT.

CDR3 amino acids: CASSSLNQPQHF. The CDR3 region has the DNA TGTGCCAGCAGCTCCCTAAATCAGCCCCAGCATTTT. The V and J genes are TRBV7-9 and TRBJ1-5; D is unresolved. The CDR3 sequence is 12 residues long. V was cut by 4 bases and J by 4 bases, with 5 bases left in between. Germline V CDR1 and CDR2: SEHNR, FQNEAQ (reference sequence).

This clone was seen a few times. The chain employs TRBV19 and TRBJ2-7; D gene uncertain. Germline V gene lookup returns CDR1 LNHDA and CDR2 SQIVND (reference sequence). Deletions cut 5 bases from V and 6 bases from J, with 17 bases between. This CDR3 has 14 amino acids. The CDR3 sequence: CASSPRNSSPEQYF. The CDR3 nucleotides are TGTGCCAGTAGTCCCCGAAACTCGAGCCCCGAGCAGTACTTC.

V is TRBV11-1 and J is TRBJ2-3, with 7 bases lining up with TRBD1. The CDR3 consists of 15 residues. Germline loops: CDR1 SGHAT, CDR2 FQDESV (reference sequence). V lost 0 bases, J lost 1 base, and 1 base stayed unmatched. The CDR3 nucleotides are TGTGCCAGCAGCTTAGCAGGGGGCGGCACAGATACGCAGTATTTT. Translated: CASSLAGGGTDTQYF.

This rearrangement joins TRBV9 to TRBJ2-2; no clear D gene. The CDR3 spans 12 residues. V was shortened by 2 bases and J by 7 bases, with 6 bases between the two germline ends. From germline, CDR1 is SGDLS and CDR2 YYNGEE. The CDR3 DNA follows: TGTGCCAGCAGCGTGAGTGGCGGGGAGCTGTTTTTT. It codes for CASSVSGGELFF.

The chain carries TRBV14 and TRBJ1-6; 8 positions match TRBD1. Germline CDR1 SGHDN, CDR2 FVKESK. The CDR3 covers 14 residues. V gave up 5 bases and J gave up 10 bases; unmatched junction bases: 7. The CDR3 loop reads CASSWTGIGSPLHF. In DNA, the CDR3 is TGTGCCAGCAGCTGGACAGGGATCGGGTCACCCCTCCACTTT.